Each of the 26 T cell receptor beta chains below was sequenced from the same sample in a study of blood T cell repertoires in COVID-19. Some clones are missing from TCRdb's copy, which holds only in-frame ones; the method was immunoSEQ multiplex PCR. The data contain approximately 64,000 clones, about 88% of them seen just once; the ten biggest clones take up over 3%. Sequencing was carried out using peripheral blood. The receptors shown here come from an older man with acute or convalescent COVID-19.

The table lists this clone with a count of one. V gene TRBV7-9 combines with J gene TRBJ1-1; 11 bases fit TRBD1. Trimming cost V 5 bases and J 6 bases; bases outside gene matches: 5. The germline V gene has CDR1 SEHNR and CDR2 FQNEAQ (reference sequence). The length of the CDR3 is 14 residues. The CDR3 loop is CASSLPGQGAEAFF. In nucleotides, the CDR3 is TGTGCCAGCAGCCTCCCGGGACAGGGGGCTGAAGCTTTCTTT.

CDR3 nucleotides: TGTGCCAGCAGTTACTCGACAGGGACGCTTAATTCACCCCTCCACTTT. Protein sequence: CASSYSTGTLNSPLHF. The chain carries TRBV6-2 or TRBV6-3 and TRBJ1-6; 7 nucleotides line up with TRBD1. The CDR3 length is 16 residues. CDR1 and CDR2 (germline): MNHEY, SVGEGT. J gave up 6 bases and V 0 bases, and 5 bases lay outside the gene matches.

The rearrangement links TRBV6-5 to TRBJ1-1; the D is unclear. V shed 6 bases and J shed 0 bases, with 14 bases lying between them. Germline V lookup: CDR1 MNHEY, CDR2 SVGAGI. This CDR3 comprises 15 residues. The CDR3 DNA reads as TGTGCCAGCAGGGCCGACACTCGAATGAACACTGAAGCTTTCTTT. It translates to CASRADTRMNTEAFF.

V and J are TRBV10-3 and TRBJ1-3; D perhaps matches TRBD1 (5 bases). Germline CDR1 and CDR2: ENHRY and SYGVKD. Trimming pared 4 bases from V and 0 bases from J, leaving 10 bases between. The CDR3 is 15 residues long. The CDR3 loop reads CAISGDSVSGNTIYF. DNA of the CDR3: TGTGCCATCAGTGGCGACAGCGTCTCTGGAAACACCATATATTTT.

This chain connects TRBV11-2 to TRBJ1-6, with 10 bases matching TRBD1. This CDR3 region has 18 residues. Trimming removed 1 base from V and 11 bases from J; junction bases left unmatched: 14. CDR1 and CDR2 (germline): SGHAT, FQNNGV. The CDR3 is CASSLVVPGQGKSTPLHF. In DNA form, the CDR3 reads TGTGCCAGCAGCTTAGTGGTCCCGGGACAGGGGAAGTCGACACCCCTCCACTTT.

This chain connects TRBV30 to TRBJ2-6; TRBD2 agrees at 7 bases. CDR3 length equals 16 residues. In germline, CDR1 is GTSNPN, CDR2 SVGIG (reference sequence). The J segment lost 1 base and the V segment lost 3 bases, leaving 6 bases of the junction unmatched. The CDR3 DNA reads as TGTGCCTGGAGGGGGGGAGGGGTGTCTGGGGCCAACGTCCTGACTTTC. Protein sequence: CAWRGGGVSGANVLTF.

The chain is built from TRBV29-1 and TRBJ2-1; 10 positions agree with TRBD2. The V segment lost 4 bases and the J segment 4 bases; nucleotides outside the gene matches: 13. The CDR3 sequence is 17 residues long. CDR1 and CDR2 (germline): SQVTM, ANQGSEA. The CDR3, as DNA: TGCAGCGTTGTCGCGGGGTCCGGACTAGCGGCTTACAATGAGCAGTTCTTC. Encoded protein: CSVVAGSGLAAYNEQFF.

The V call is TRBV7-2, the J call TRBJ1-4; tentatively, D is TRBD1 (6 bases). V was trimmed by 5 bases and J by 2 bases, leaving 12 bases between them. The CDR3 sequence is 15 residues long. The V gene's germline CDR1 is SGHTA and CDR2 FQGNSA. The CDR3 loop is CASSGSGATNEKLFF. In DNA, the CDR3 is TGTGCCAGCAGCGGCTCAGGGGCTACTAATGAAAAACTGTTTTTT.

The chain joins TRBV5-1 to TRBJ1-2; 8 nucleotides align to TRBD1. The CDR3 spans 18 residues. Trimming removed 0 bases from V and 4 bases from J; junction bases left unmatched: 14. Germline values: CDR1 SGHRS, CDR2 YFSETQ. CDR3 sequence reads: CASSLVATGTGYIYGYTF. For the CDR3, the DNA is TGCGCCAGCAGCTTGGTGGCCACCGGGACAGGTTACATCTATGGCTACACCTTC. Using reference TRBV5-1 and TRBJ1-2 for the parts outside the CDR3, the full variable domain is KAGVTQTPRYLIKTRGQQVTLSCSPISGHRSVSWYQQTPGQGLQFLFEYFSETQRNKGNFPGRFSGRQFSNSRSEMNVSTLELGDSALYLCASSLVATGTGYIYGYTFGSGTRLTVV.

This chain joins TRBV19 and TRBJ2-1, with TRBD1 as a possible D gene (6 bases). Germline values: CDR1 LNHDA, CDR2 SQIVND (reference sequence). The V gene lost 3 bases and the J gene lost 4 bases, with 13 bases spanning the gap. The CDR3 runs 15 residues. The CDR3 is CASSMERQAYNEQFF. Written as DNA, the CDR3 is TGTGCCAGTAGTATGGAGAGACAGGCATACAATGAGCAGTTCTTC.

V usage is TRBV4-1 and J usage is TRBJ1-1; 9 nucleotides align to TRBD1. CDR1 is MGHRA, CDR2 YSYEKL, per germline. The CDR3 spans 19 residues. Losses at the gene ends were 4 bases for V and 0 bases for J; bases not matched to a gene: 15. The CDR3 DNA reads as TGCGCCAGCAGCCCCACGGGGATGCGGACAGGGGAACTGAACACTGAAGCTTTCTTT. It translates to CASSPTGMRTGELNTEAFF.

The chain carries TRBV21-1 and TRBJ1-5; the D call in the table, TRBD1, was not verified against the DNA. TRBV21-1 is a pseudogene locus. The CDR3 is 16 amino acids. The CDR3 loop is CASISGTGTGNQPQHF. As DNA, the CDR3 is TGTGCCAGCATCTCCGGGACAGGGACGGGCAATCAGCCCCAGCATTTT.

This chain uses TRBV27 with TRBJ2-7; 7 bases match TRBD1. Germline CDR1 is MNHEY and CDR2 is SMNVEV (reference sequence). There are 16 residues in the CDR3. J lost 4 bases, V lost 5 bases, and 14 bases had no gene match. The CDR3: CASSTRDSPSYYEQYF. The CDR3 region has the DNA TGTGCCAGCAGTACCCGGGACAGTCCATCCTATTACGAGCAGTACTTC.

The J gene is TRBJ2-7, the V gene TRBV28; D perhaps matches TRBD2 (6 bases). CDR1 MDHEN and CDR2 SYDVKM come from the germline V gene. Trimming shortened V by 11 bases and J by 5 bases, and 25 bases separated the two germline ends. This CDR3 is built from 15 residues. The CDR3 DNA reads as TGTGCCTCCGGTGGACGAATGGGCCGGAGGGACGAGCAGTACTTC. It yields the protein CASGGRMGRRDEQYF.

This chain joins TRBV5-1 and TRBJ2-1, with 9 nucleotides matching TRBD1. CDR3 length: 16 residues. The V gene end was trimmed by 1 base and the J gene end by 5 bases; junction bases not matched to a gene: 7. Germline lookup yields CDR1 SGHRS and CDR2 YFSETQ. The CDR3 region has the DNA TGCGCCAGCAGCTTGTCTGGACAGGGGTTCAACAATGAGCAGTTCTTC. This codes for CASSLSGQGFNNEQFF.

CDR3 sequence reads: CAISDRGTGDDGYTF. DNA of the CDR3: TGTGCCATCAGTGACCGCGGGACAGGGGACGATGGCTACACCTTC. The chain links TRBV10-3 to TRBJ1-2, with TRBD1 matching 10 bases. Trimming removed 3 bases from V and 6 bases from J; junction bases left unmatched: 7. This CDR3 contains 15 residues. The V gene's germline CDR1 is ENHRY and CDR2 SYGVKD.

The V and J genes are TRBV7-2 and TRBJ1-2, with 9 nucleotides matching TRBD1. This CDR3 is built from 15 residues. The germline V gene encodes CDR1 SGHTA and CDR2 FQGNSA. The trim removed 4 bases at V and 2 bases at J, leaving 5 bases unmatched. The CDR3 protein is CASSSPGQGNYGYTF. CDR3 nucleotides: TGTGCCAGCAGCTCCCCGGGACAGGGAAACTATGGCTACACCTTC.

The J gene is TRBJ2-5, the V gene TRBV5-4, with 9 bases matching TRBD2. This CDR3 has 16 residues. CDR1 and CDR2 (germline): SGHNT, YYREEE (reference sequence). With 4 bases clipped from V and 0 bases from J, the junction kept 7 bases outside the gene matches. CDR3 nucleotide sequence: TGTGCCAGCAGCCCCTTGGCGGGGGGGTACCAAGAGACCCAGTACTTC. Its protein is CASSPLAGGYQETQYF.

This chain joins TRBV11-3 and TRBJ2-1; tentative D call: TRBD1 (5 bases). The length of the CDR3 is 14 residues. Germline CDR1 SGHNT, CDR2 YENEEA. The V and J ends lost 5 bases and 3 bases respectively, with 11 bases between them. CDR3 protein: CASSPRQNYNEQFF. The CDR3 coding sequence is TGTGCCAGCAGCCCCCGACAGAACTACAATGAGCAGTTCTTC. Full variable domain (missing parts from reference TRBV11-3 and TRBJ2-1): EAGVVQSPRYKIIEKKQPVAFWCNPISGHNTLYWYLQNLGQGPELLIRYENEEAVDDSQLPKDRFSAERLKGVDSTLKIQPAELGDSAVYLCASSPRQNYNEQFFGPGTRLTVL.

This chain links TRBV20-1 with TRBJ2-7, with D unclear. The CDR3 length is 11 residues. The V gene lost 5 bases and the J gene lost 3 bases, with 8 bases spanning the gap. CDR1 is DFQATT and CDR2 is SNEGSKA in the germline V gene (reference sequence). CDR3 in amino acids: CSAYRDYEQYF. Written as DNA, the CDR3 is TGCAGTGCTTATCGAGACTACGAGCAGTACTTC.

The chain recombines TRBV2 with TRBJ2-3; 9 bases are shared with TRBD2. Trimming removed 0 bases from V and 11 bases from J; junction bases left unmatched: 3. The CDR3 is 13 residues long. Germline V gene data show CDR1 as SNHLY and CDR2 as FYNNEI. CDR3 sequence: CASSEARSGGQYF. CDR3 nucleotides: TGTGCCAGCAGTGAAGCGCGTAGCGGGGGGCAGTATTTT.

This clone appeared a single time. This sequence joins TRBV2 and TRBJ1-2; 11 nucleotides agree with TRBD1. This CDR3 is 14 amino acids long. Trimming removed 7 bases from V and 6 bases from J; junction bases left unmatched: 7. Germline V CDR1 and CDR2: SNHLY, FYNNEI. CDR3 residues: CASNDGQGAHGYTF. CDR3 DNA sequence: TGTGCCAGCAATGATGGACAGGGGGCCCATGGCTACACCTTC. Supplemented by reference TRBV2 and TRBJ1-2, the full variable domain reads EPEVTQTPSHQVTQMGQEVILRCVPISNHLYFYWYRQILGQKVEFLVSFYNNEISEKSEIFDDQFSVERPDGSNFTLKIRSTKLEDSAMYFCASNDGQGAHGYTFGSGTRLTVV.

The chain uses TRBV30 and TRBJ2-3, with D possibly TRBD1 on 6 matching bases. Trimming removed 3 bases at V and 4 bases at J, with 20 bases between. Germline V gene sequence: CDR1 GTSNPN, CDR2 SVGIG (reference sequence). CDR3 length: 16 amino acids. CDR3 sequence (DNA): TGTGCCTGGAGCAACCCCGGGACATTGGGCTCAGATACGCAGTATTTT. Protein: CAWSNPGTLGSDTQYF.

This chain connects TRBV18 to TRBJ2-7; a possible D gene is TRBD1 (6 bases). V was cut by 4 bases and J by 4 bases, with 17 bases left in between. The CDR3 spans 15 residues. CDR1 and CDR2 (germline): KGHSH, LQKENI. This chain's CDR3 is CASSLNSGTPYEQYF. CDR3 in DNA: TGTGCCAGCTCACTTAATTCCGGGACACCATACGAGCAGTACTTC.

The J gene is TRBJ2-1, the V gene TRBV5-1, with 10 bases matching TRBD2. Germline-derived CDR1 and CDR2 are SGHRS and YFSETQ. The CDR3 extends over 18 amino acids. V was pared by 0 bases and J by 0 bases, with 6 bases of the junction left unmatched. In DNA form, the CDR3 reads TGCGCCAGCAGCTTGGCTCTAGCGGGAGCCGTCTCCTACAATGAGCAGTTCTTC. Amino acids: CASSLALAGAVSYNEQFF.

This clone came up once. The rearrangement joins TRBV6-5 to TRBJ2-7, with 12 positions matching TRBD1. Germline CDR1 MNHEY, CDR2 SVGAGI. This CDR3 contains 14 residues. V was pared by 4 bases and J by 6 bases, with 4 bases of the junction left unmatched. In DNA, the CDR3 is TGTGCCAGCAGTTTCCGGGACAGGGGGCGCGAGCAGTACTTC. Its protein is CASSFRDRGREQYF.